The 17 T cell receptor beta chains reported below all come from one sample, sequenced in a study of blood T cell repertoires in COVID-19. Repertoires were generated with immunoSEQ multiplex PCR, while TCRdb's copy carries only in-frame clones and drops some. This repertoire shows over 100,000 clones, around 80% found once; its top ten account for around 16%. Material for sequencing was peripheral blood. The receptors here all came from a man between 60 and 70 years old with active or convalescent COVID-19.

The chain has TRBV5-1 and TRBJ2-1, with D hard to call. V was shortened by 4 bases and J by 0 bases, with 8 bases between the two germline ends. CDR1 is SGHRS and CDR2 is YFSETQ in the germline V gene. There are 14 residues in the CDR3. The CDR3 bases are TGCGCCAGCAGCGCTGGCAACTCCTACAATGAGCAGTTCTTC. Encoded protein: CASSAGNSYNEQFF.

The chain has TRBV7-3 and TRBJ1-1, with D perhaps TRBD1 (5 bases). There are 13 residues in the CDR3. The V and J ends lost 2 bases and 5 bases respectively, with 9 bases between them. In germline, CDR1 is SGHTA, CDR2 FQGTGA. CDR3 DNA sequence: TGTGCCAGCAGCTTATACGGGGGGACTGAAGCTTTCTTT. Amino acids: CASSLYGGTEAFF.

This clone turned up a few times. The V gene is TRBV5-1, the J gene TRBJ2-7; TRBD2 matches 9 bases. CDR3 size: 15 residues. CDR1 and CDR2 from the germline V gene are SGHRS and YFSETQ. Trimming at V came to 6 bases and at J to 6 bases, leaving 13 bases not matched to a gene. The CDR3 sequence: CASTSSGIRPGEQYF. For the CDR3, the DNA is TGCGCCAGCACCTCTAGCGGGATCCGGCCCGGCGAGCAGTACTTC.

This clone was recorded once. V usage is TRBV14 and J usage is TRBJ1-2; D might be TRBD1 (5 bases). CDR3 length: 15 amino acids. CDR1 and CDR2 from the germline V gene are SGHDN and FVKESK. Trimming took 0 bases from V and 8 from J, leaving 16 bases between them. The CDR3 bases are TGTGCCAGCAGCCAAGATCTTGGACAAGTCACAGGCTACACCTTC. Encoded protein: CASSQDLGQVTGYTF. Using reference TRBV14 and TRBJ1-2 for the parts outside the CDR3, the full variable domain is EAGVTQFPSHSVIEKGQTVTLRCDPISGHDNLYWYRRVMGKEIKFLLHFVKESKQDESGMPNNRFLAERTGGTYSTLKVQPAELEDSGVYFCASSQDLGQVTGYTFGSGTRLTVV.

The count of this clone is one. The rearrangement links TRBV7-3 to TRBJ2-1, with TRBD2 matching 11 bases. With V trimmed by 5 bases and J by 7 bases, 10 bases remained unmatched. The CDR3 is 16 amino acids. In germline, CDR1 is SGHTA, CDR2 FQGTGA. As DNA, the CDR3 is TGTGCCAGCAGCAAAACAACTAGCGGGAGCCCGAATGAGCAGTTCTTC. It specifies CASSKTTSGSPNEQFF.

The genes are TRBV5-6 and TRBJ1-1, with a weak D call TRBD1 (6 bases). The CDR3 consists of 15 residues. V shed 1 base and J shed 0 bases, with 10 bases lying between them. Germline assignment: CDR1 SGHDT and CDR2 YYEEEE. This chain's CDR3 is CASSLPGAVNTEAFF. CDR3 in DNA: TGTGCCAGCAGCTTGCCAGGGGCGGTGAACACTGAAGCTTTCTTT.

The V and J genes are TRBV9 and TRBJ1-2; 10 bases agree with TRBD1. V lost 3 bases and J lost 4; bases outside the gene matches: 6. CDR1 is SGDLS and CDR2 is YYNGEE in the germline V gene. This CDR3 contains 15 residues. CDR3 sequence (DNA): TGTGCCAGCAGCGGTAGGGACAGGGGAATCTATGGCTACACCTTC. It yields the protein CASSGRDRGIYGYTF. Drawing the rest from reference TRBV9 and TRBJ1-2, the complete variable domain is DSGVTQTPKHLITATGQRVTLRCSPRSGDLSVYWYQQSLDQGLQFLIQYYNGEERAKGNILERFSAQQFPDLHSELNLSSLELGDSALYFCASSGRDRGIYGYTFGSGTRLTVV.

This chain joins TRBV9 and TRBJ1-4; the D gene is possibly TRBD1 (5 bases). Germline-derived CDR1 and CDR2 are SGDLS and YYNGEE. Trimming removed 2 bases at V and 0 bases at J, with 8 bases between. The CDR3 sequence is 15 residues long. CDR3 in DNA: TGTGCCAGCAGCGTGGGGCCAGCAACTAATGAAAAACTGTTTTTT. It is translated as CASSVGPATNEKLFF.

The CDR3 spells CASSLTGSQYNEQFF. The CDR3 nucleotides are TGTGCCAGCAGCTTAACGGGCTCGCAGTACAATGAGCAGTTCTTC. This chain joins TRBV7-3 and TRBJ2-1; D gene ambiguous. V lost 0 bases, J lost 4 bases, and 10 bases lay in between. The CDR3 spans 15 residues. Germline CDR1 and CDR2: SGHTA and FQGTGA.

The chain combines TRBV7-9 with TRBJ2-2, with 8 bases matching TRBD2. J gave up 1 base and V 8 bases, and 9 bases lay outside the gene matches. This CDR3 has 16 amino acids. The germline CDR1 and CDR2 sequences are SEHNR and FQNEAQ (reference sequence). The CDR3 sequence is CASPRTLAGNTGELFF. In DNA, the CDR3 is TGTGCCAGCCCTAGGACGCTAGCGGGGAACACCGGGGAGCTGTTTTTT.

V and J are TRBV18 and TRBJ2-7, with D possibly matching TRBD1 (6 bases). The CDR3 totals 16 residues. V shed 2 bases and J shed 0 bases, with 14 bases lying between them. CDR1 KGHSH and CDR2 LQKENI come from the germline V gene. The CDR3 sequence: CASSPFRGTVSYEQYF. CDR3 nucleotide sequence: TGTGCCAGCTCACCATTTAGGGGGACGGTCTCCTACGAGCAGTACTTC.

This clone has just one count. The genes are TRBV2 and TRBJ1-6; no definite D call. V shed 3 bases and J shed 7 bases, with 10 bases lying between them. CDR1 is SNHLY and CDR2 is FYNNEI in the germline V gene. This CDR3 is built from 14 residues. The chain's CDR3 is CASSERSQNSPLHF. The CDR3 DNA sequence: TGTGCCAGCAGTGAGCGGAGCCAGAATTCACCCCTCCACTTT.

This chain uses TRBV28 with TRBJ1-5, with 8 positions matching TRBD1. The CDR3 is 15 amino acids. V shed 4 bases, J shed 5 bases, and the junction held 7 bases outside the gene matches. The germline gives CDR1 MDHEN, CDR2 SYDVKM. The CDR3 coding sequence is TGTGCCAGCAGTTCCGCCGGGACAGGATATCAGCCCCAGCATTTT. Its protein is CASSSAGTGYQPQHF.

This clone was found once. CDR3: CASARGGYSGNTIYF. CDR3 in DNA: TGTGCCAGCGCCCGGGGGGGTTACTCTGGAAACACCATATATTTT. This chain connects TRBV6-5 to TRBJ1-3; D might be TRBD1 (5 bases). Trimming left V 8 bases short and J 0 bases short, with 14 bases between. The CDR3 is 15 amino acids. From germline, CDR1 is MNHEY and CDR2 SVGAGI.

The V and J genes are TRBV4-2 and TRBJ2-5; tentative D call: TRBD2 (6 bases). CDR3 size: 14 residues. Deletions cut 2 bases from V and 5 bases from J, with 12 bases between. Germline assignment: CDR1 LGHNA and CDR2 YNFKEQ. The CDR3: CASSQPTRGETQYF. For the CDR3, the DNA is TGTGCCAGCAGCCAACCGACTAGGGGTGAGACCCAGTACTTC.

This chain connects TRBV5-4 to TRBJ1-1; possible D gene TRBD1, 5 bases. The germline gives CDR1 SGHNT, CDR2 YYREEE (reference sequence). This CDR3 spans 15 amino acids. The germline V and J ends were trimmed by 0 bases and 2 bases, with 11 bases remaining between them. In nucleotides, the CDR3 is TGTGCCAGCAGCTTGGGACAGACGGGCAACACTGAAGCTTTCTTT. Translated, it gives CASSLGQTGNTEAFF.

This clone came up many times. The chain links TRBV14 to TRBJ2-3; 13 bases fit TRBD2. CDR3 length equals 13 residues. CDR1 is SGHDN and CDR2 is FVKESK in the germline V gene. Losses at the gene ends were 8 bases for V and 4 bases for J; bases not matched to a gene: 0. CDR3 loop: CASGLAGADTQYF. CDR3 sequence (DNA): TGTGCCAGCGGACTAGCGGGGGCAGATACGCAGTATTTT. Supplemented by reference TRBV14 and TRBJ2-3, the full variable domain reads EAGVTQFPSHSVIEKGQTVTLRCDPISGHDNLYWYRRVMGKEIKFLLHFVKESKQDESGMPNNRFLAERTGGTYSTLKVQPAELEDSGVYFCASGLAGADTQYFGPGTRLTVL.